This TCR beta chain was found in a study of T cells in Graves' hyperthyroidism and ophthalmopathy. RNA transcripts yielded amplified TCR beta CDR3 regions. The HTBI primer set was used in a first-round RT-PCR of the TCR CDR3. MiXCR, applied by TCRdb to the multiplex PCR reads, yields one record per CDR3 protein. The repertoire holds around 490,000 distinct CDR3 sequences, just under 20% seen once, with about 45% in the top ten. Diagnostic decisions used clinical symptoms, serum thyroxine and TRAb, thyroid ultrasound and orbital computed tomography. Concerning this clonotype itself: Its antigen is as yet unknown.

General observations from the study: Model-based prediction identified ophthalmopathy a median about 6.8 months prior to its onset.

The origin of this receptor is a man aged 35 to 55 with Graves' ophthalmopathy. Material for sequencing was blood.

The CDR3 sequence: CASSILAGTGANNEQFF. The CDR3 DNA sequence: TGTGCCAGCAGCATCCTTGCCGGGACAGGGGCCAATAATGAGCAGTTCTTC. This rearrangement joins TRBV7-9 to TRBJ2-1; 10 bases are a match to TRBD1. V trimming: 5 bases; J trimming: 7 bases; junction bases outside the gene matches: 14. The CDR3 spans 17 residues. CDR1 is SEHNR and CDR2 is FQNEAQ in the germline V gene (reference sequence).